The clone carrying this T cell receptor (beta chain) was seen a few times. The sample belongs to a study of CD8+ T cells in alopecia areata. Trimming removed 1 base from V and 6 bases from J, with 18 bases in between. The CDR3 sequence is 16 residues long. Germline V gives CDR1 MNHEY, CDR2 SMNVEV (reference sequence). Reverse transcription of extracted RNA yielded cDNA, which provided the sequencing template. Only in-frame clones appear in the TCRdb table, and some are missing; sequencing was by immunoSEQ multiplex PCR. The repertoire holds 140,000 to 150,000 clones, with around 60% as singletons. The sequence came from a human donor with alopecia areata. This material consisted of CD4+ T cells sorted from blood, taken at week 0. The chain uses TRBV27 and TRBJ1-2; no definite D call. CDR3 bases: TGTGCCAGCAGTTTATACGCTGCCGCGGGGTTCGATGGCTACACCTTC. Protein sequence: CASSLYAAAGFDGYTF.